One sample yielded the 12 T cell receptor beta chains listed below, sequenced in a study of CD8 T cells in ankylosing spondylitis. Broader study findings: Seemingly distinctive of ankylosing spondylitis blood was a TCR beta motif formed by eight highly homologous variants.

TCRdb analysed the 5' RACE reads with MiXCR anew, one entry per CDR3 protein. The profile shows about 400,000 distinct CDR3 sequences, approximately 20% of them singletons. These TCRs' antigens remain unknown. The sample comprised blood, either unsorted or a sorted T cell fraction (not recorded which). The receptors here all came from a male donor with ankylosing spondylitis.

The chain links TRBV12-3 or TRBV12-4 to TRBJ2-7; 8 bases are shared with TRBD2. The CDR3 spans 16 residues. Losses at the gene ends were 3 bases for V and 5 bases for J; bases not matched to a gene: 12. The CDR3 DNA is TGTGCCAGCAGTTTCCCCGGGACTAGAGGTATTGACGAGCAGTACTTC. Its translation is CASSFPGTRGIDEQYF.

This sequence joins TRBV20-1 and TRBJ1-4; tentative D call: TRBD1 (5 bases). Trimming removed 4 bases at V and 5 bases at J, with 17 bases between. The CDR3 spans 15 residues. The germline V gene has CDR1 DFQATT and CDR2 SNEGSKA (reference sequence). The CDR3 spells CSAMGSRRGNEKLFF. CDR3 sequence (DNA): TGCAGTGCTATGGGGTCCCGTCGGGGGAATGAAAAACTGTTTTTT.

This clonotype has at least ten counts. The V call is TRBV9, the J call TRBJ2-1; D is undetermined. The CDR3 consists of 15 residues. The ends were cut back, 3 bases at V and 7 bases at J, with 17 bases in the middle. Germline V gene data show CDR1 as SGDLS and CDR2 as YYNGEE. DNA for the CDR3: TGTGCCAGCAGCGCCGCTCCGGAACAACCAAATGAGCAGTTCTTC. This encodes CASSAAPEQPNEQFF.

In this sample, this clonotype turned up a few times. The rearrangement uses TRBV29-1 and TRBJ2-1; 10 bases are shared with TRBD2. V lost 6 bases, J lost 4 bases, and 6 bases stayed unmatched. Germline V gives CDR1 SQVTM, CDR2 ANQGSEA. CDR3 length: 14 amino acids. CDR3 sequence: CSVAPSGSYNEQFF. CDR3 DNA: TGCAGCGTCGCACCTAGCGGGAGTTACAATGAGCAGTTCTTC.

V and J are TRBV20-1 and TRBJ1-5; 7 positions agree with TRBD1. The V gene's germline CDR1 is DFQATT and CDR2 SNEGSKA (reference sequence). This CDR3 region has 16 residues. V gave up 2 bases and J gave up 2 bases; unmatched junction bases: 9. The CDR3 reads CSARRTGGGGNQPQHF. The CDR3 DNA reads as TGCAGTGCTAGACGGACAGGCGGCGGGGGCAATCAGCCCCAGCATTTT.

Only a few counts were recorded for this clonotype. V and J are TRBV29-1 and TRBJ2-7; 10 bases fit TRBD2. CDR1 is SQVTM and CDR2 is ANQGSEA in the germline V gene. The CDR3 loop spans 12 amino acids. V lost 7 bases and J lost 7; bases outside the gene matches: 7. The CDR3 sequence is CSASGGPFEQYF. DNA of the CDR3: TGCAGCGCTAGCGGGGGCCCTTTTGAGCAGTACTTC.

This clonotype was recorded a few times. The chain has TRBV5-1 and TRBJ2-1, with D uncertain. Trimming removed 1 base at V and 2 bases at J, with 10 bases between. CDR1 and CDR2 (germline): SGHRS, YFSETQ. The CDR3 is 15 amino acids. The DNA for the CDR3 is TGCGCCAGCAGCTTGCGGAAGACGGCCTACAATGAGCAGTTCTTC. This translates into CASSLRKTAYNEQFF. Supplemented by reference TRBV5-1 and TRBJ2-1, the full variable domain reads KAGVTQTPRYLIKTRGQQVTLSCSPISGHRSVSWYQQTPGQGLQFLFEYFSETQRNKGNFPGRFSGRQFSNSRSEMNVSTLELGDSALYLCASSLRKTAYNEQFFGPGTRLTVL.

The rearrangement links TRBV7-8 to TRBJ1-1; D ambiguous. Germline CDR1 SGHVS, CDR2 FQNEAQ. The CDR3 has 14 residues. Trimming cost V 5 bases and J 1 base, with 11 bases left between them. In nucleotides, the CDR3 is TGTGCCAGCAGCCCCCTGGGTGCGAACACTGAAGCTTTCTTT. This codes for CASSPLGANTEAFF.

This clonotype was observed at least ten times. The chain couples TRBV29-1 to TRBJ1-1; TRBD1 is a possible D gene (6 bases). The CDR3 runs 13 residues. The V gene's germline CDR1 is SQVTM and CDR2 ANQGSEA. The V end lost 0 bases, the J end lost 8 bases, and 13 bases lay between the germline ends. CDR3 sequence reads: CSVEDLGRGEAFF. DNA for the CDR3: TGCAGCGTTGAAGATCTGGGCAGGGGAGAAGCTTTCTTT. Supplemented by reference TRBV29-1 and TRBJ1-1, the full variable domain reads SAVISQKPSRDICQRGTSLTIQCQVDSQVTMMFWYRQQPGQSLTLIATANQGSEATYESGFVIDKFPISRPNLTFSTLTVSNMSPEDSSIYLCSVEDLGRGEAFFGQGTRLTVV.

The chain carries TRBV3-1 and TRBJ1-1; D is ambiguous. The germline V gene has CDR1 LGHDT and CDR2 YNNKEL (reference sequence). V dropped 2 bases and J dropped 1 base, with 8 bases sitting between them. The CDR3 covers 14 residues. The CDR3 DNA reads TGTGCCAGCAGCCAATCGTATGGGAACACTGAAGCTTTCTTT. Encoded protein: CASSQSYGNTEAFF.

The rearrangement uses TRBV20-1 and TRBJ1-3, with no clear D. The CDR3 extends over 18 amino acids. Trimming stripped 4 bases from V and 3 bases from J, with 25 bases between. The germline gives CDR1 DFQATT, CDR2 SNEGSKA (reference sequence). CDR3 residues: CSATTPISGNTIGNTIYF. CDR3 nucleotide sequence: TGCAGTGCTACGACACCAATCTCTGGAAACACCATTGGAAACACCATATATTTT.

The chain combines TRBV7-9 with TRBJ2-1; 7 bases fit TRBD1. There are 14 residues in the CDR3. V was clipped by 5 bases and J by 10 bases; unmatched bases: 11. From germline, CDR1 is SEHNR and CDR2 FQNEAQ (reference sequence). The CDR3 DNA reads as TGTGCCAGCAGCCCTACTCCTGCGGACAGGGAGCAGTTCTTC. Translated: CASSPTPADREQFF.